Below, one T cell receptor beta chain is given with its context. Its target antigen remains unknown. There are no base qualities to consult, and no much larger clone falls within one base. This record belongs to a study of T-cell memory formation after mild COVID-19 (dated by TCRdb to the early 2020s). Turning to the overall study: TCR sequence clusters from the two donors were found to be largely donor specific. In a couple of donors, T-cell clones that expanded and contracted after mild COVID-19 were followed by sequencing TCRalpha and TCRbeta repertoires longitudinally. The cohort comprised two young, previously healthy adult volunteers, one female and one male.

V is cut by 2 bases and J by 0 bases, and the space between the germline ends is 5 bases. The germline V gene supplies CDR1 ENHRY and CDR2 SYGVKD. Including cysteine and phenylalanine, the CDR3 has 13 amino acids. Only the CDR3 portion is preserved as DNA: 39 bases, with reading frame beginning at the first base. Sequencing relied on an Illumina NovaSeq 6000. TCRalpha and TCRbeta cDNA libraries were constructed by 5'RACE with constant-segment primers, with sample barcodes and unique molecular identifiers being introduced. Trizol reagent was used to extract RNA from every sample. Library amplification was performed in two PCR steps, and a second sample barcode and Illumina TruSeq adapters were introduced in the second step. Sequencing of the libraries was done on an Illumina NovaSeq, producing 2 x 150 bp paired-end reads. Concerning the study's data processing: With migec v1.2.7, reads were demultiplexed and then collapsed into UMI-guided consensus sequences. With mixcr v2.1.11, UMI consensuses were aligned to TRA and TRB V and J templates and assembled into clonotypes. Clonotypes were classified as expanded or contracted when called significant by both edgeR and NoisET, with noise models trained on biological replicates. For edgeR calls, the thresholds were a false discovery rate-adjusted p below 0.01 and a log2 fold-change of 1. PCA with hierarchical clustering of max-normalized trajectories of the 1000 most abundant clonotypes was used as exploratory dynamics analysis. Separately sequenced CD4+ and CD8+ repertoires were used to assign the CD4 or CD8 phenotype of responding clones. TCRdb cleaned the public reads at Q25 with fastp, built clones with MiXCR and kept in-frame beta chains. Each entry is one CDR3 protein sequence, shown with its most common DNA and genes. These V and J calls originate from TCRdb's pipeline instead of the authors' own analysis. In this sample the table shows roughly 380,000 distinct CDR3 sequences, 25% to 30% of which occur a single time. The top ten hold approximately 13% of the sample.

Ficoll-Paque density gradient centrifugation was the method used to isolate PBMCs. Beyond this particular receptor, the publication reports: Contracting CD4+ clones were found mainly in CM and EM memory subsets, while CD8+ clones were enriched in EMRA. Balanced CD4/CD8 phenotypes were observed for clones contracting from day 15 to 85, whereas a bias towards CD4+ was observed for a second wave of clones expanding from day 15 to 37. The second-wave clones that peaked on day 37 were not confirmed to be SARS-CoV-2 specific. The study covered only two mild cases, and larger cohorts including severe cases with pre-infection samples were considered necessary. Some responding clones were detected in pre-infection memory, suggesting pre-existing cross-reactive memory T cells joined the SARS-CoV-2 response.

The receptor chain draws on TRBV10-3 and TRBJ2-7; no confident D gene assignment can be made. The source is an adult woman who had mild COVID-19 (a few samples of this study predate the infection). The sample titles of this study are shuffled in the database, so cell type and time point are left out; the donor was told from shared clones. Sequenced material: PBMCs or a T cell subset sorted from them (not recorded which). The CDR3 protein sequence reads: CAISEGDSYEQYF. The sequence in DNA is TGTGCCATCAGTGAGGGAGACTCCTACGAGCAGTACTTC.